This record looks at one T cell receptor (beta chain) sequence and its context. This sample was taken from a study of T cells in tuberculosis. About the research overall: T cells were selected with CD1B tetramers loaded with glucose monomycolate.

The ends were cut back, 7 bases at V and 1 base at J, with 13 bases in the middle. The V gene's germline CDR1 is SGHTA and CDR2 FQGNSA. CDR3 size: 14 residues. Chain pairing is unknown; alpha and beta were sequenced separately. Measured with immunoSEQ multiplex PCR; TCRdb has only the in-frame clones, and not every one. The data hold tens of thousands of clones, with roughly 88% observed a single time. After thawing and overnight rest, PBMC were stained with GMM-loaded CD1B tetramer, viability dye and anti-CD3 for sorting. The lipid loaded on the CD1B tetramers was C32 glucose monomycolate from Rhodococcus equi. Before cryopreservation, the sorted PBMC lost their CD14-expressing monocytes.

The chain combines TRBV7-2 with TRBJ1-1; perhaps TRBD1 as D (5 bases). Sequenced sample: CD1b-GMM tetramer-negative cells sorted from PBMCs. The clonotype comes from an adult woman with latent tuberculosis. The CDR3 bases are TGTGCCAGCACCGTAGACACAGGGAACACTGAAGCTTTCTTT. Translation gives CASTVDTGNTEAFF.